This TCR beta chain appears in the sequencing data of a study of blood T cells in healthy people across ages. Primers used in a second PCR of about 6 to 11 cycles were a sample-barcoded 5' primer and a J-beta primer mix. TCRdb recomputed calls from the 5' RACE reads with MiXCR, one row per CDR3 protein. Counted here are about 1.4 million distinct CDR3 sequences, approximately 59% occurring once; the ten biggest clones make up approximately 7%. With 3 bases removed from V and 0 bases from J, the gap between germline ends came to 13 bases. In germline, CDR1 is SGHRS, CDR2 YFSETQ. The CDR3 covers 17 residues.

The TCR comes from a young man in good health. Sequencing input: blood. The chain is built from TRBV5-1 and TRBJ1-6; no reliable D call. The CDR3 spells CASSSVVQSSYNSPLHF. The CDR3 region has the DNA TGCGCCAGCAGCTCGGTCGTACAGAGCTCCTATAATTCACCCCTCCACTTT.